Presented here are 9 T cell receptor beta chains from one specimen sequenced in a study of T-cell reconstitution after alpha-beta-depleted transplantation in children. TCRbeta library preparation incorporated unique molecular identifiers. TCRdb used MiXCR to reprocess the PCR reads, holding one entry per CDR3 protein. The sample includes roughly 610,000 distinct CDR3 sequences, more than 9% of them seen just once. Sample: PBMCs from the stem cell graft donor, taken from the stem cell graft. These receptors were collected from a human donor who donated a stem cell graft to a child with acute myeloid leukemia.

V gene TRBV6-1 combines with J gene TRBJ1-1, with D perhaps TRBD1 (6 bases). Trimming removed 4 bases at V and 7 bases at J, with 19 bases between. Germline CDR1 and CDR2: MNHNS and SASEGT. CDR3 size: 15 residues. The CDR3 bases are TGTGCCAGCAGTGGACAGATTCAAAGGGGGATTGAAGCTTTCTTT. This encodes CASSGQIQRGIEAFF.

In DNA, the CDR3 is TGTGCCAGCAGCTTGGGACTAGCGGGAGTAACGACAGATACGCAGTATTTT. This encodes CASSLGLAGVTTDTQYF. J is TRBJ2-3 and V is TRBV7-9; 14 bases are shared with TRBD2. CDR3 length: 17 amino acids. Looked up from germline, CDR1 is SEHNR and CDR2 is FQNEAQ (reference sequence). The V gene end was trimmed by 3 bases and the J gene end by 3 bases; junction bases not matched to a gene: 5.

This clonotype occurred many times. The chain is built from TRBV30 and TRBJ2-2, with D perhaps matching TRBD2 (5 bases). Germline CDR1 GTSNPN, CDR2 SVGIG (reference sequence). The CDR3 covers 11 residues. Trimming pared 7 bases from V and 11 bases from J, leaving 14 bases between. The CDR3 bases are TGTGCCTACTCCCCAGCGGATGAGCTGTTTTTT. As protein: CAYSPADELFF.

This clonotype was detected ten times or more. The CDR3 is CASSLNRGRADTQYF. Here the CDR3 DNA reads TGTGCCAGCAGTTTAAACAGGGGAAGGGCAGATACGCAGTATTTT. V gene TRBV28 combines with J gene TRBJ2-3; TRBD1 matches 7 bases. CDR1 is MDHEN, CDR2 SYDVKM, per germline. V trimming: 2 bases; J trimming: 4 bases; junction bases outside the gene matches: 6. The CDR3 consists of 15 residues.

The chain links TRBV11-2 to TRBJ1-4, with TRBD1 matching over 7 bases. V gave up 5 bases and J gave up 0 bases; unmatched junction bases: 6. Germline CDR1 reads SGHAT; CDR2 reads FQNNGV. The CDR3 loop spans 16 amino acids. CDR3 protein: CASSTNRGATNEKLFF. DNA for the CDR3: TGTGCCAGCAGCACCAACAGGGGCGCAACTAATGAAAAACTGTTTTTT.

The CDR3 nucleotides read TGTGCCAGCAGCCCACACCAAATCTCCTCTGGGGCCAACGTCCTGACTTTC. Amino acid sequence: CASSPHQISSGANVLTF. V is TRBV3-1 and J is TRBJ2-6; D not certain. Germline V CDR1 and CDR2: LGHDT, YNNKEL (reference sequence). This CDR3 comprises 17 residues. V was shortened by 4 bases and J by 0 bases, with 13 bases between the two germline ends. Combining the CDR3 with reference TRBV3-1 and TRBJ2-6 gives the whole variable domain DTAVSQTPKYLVTQMGNDKSIKCEQNLGHDTMYWYKQDSKKFLKIMFSYNNKELIINETVPNRFSPKSPDKAHLNLHINSLELGDSAVYFCASSPHQISSGANVLTFGAGSRLTVL.

The chain recombines TRBV29-1 with TRBJ2-7, with D uncertain. This CDR3 has 12 amino acids. The germline V gene encodes CDR1 SQVTM and CDR2 ANQGSEA. Trimming removed 4 bases at V and 2 bases at J, with 9 bases between. The CDR3 here is CSVVGTAYEQYF. The CDR3 nucleotides read TGCAGCGTTGTGGGCACAGCCTACGAGCAGTACTTC.

The chain couples TRBV12-3 or TRBV12-4 to TRBJ2-7; no reliable D call. There are 13 residues in the CDR3. With 6 bases removed from V and 0 bases from J, the gap between germline ends came to 9 bases. The chain's CDR3 is CASRPPASYEQYF. CDR3 nucleotide sequence: TGTGCCAGCAGGCCCCCCGCCTCCTACGAGCAGTACTTC.

This clonotype was found many times. The CDR3 DNA is TGTGCCAGCGAAGGAGGACTAGCGGTATACAATGAGCAGTTCTTC. As protein: CASEGGLAVYNEQFF. The V and J genes are TRBV5-6 and TRBJ2-1, with 10 bases matching TRBD2. Germline CDR1 SGHDT, CDR2 YYEEEE. This CDR3 region has 15 residues. V was clipped by 7 bases and J by 4 bases; unmatched bases: 8.